This TCR beta chain was profiled in a study of response to subunit inactivated influenza vaccine. Study results and caveats: The authors proposed limited new T cell recruitment per seasonal influenza vaccination.

TCRdb itself ran the RT-PCR reads through MiXCR, one entry per CDR3 protein. The table shows 490,000 or so distinct CDR3 sequences, with roughly 8.2% occurring only once. The CDR3 runs to 13 residues. V lost 5 bases, J lost 9 bases, and 14 bases lay in between. Looked up from germline, CDR1 is SEHNR and CDR2 is FQNEAQ (reference sequence). In this sample, this clonotype turned up many times. The target antigen is unknown. The material sequenced was PBMCs from blood, taken roughly 24 months after vaccination. This chain uses TRBV7-9 with TRBJ2-1, with D possibly matching TRBD2 (5 bases). The TCR was taken from a man between 50 and 69 years old who received an inactivated influenza vaccine. CDR3 residues: CASSALGAGEQFF. The DNA of the CDR3 is TGTGCCAGCAGCGCTCTCGGTGCGGGTGAGCAGTTCTTC. Variable domain in full (rest from reference TRBV7-9 and TRBJ2-1): DTGVSQNPRHKITKRGQNVTFRCDPISEHNRLYWYRQTLGQGPEFLTYFQNEAQLEKSRLLSDRFSAERPKGSFSTLEIQRTEQGDSAMYLCASSALGAGEQFFGPGTRLTVL.